This TCR beta chain stems from a study of blood T cells in healthy people across ages. Study-level findings and limits: Measured against age, TCR beta diversity per million T cells decreased in a roughly linear manner.

With regard to this clonotype: Its antigen is not known.

CDR3 length: 15 amino acids. Deletions cut 0 bases from V and 6 bases from J, with 12 bases between. Looked up from germline, CDR1 is MNHEY and CDR2 is SMNVEV (reference sequence). The second PCR ran about 6 to 12 cycles with a sample-barcoded 5' primer and J-beta primers. Each of the cDNA molecules was tagged by a template-switch adaptor with 12 random nucleotides. A minimum of 2.5 million CDR3-containing paired-end reads was obtained for each sample. Via MiXCR, TCRdb re-called the 5' RACE reads, giving one row per CDR3 protein. The sample holds over 1,500,000 distinct CDR3 sequences, around half seen once.

The sequence was collected from a woman between 40 and 55 years old in good health. The V gene is TRBV27, the J gene TRBJ2-1, with unresolved D. The sample consisted of blood. The CDR3 loop reads CASSLSAVLGNEQFF. The CDR3 nucleotides read TGTGCCAGCAGTTTATCTGCCGTCTTGGGCAATGAGCAGTTCTTC.